The 29 T cell receptor beta chains in this list originate from one sample, sequenced in a study. From the reads, TCRdb called clonotypes with MiXCR, one entry per CDR3 protein. The data hold about 7,100 distinct CDR3 sequences, with more than 25% observed a single time. Source material: blood. These TCRs come from a human donor.

This clonotype came up many times. J is TRBJ1-3 and V is TRBV14; TRBD1 is a possible D gene (6 bases). V was shortened by 2 bases and J by 0 bases, with 8 bases between the two germline ends. This CDR3 is 15 amino acids long. Germline CDR1 reads SGHDN; CDR2 reads FVKESK. CDR3 in amino acids: CASSQTGFSGNTIYF. The CDR3 DNA sequence: TGTGCCAGCAGCCAAACAGGGTTCTCTGGAAACACCATATATTTT.

This clonotype qualifies as medium-sized (0.01 to 0.1%). In this CDR3 the conserved last residue, phenylalanine or tryptophan, is missing, so a read error is likely. The chain joins TRBV29-1 to TRBJ1-1; 7 nucleotides line up with TRBD1. The V gene end was trimmed by 7 bases and the J gene end by 1 base; junction bases not matched to a gene: 9. CDR1 and CDR2 from the germline V gene are SQVTM and ANQGSEA. This CDR3 has 14 residues. CDR3 coding DNA: TGCAGCGGGAGACAGGGACAGCCGAACACTGAAGCTTTCTCT. It codes for CSGRQGQPNTEAFS.

The J gene is TRBJ2-7, the V gene TRBV4-2, with a tentative D call TRBD1 (5 bases). V lost 1 base to trimming and J lost 2 bases, with 12 bases between them. Germline values: CDR1 LGHNA, CDR2 YNFKEQ. The length of the CDR3 is 15 residues. The CDR3 protein is CASSQVDQGTYEQYF. The CDR3 region has the DNA TGTGCCAGCAGCCAAGTAGACCAGGGAACCTACGAGCAGTACTTC.

Relative to its sample, this clonotype is medium-sized. The rearrangement joins TRBV29-1 to TRBJ1-5, with D hard to call. The germline V gene encodes CDR1 SQVTM and CDR2 ANQGSEA. The V end was cut by 0 bases, the J end by 7 bases, with 13 bases between. The CDR3 loop spans 14 amino acids. CDR3: CSVEDQGPGQPQHF. The CDR3 nucleotides are TGCAGCGTTGAAGATCAAGGGCCTGGGCAGCCCCAGCATTTT.

The rearrangement joins TRBV29-1 to TRBJ2-1; D call uncertain. CDR1 and CDR2 (germline): SQVTM, ANQGSEA. Trimming left V 5 bases short and J 9 bases short, with 23 bases between. CDR3 size: 15 residues. CDR3 region: CSVCGLEIQNTEQFF. The CDR3 nucleotides read TGCAGCGTTTGCGGTTTGGAGATTCAGAACACTGAGCAGTTCTTC.

This clonotype was counted ten times or more. CDR3 nucleotide sequence: TGTGCCAGCAGCCAAGTTGGCCGGGGGAATTCACCCCTCCACTTT. Translating it yields CASSQVGRGNSPLHF. V usage is TRBV4-2 and J usage is TRBJ1-6, with D perhaps matching TRBD1 (5 bases). Germline V CDR1 and CDR2: LGHNA, YNFKEQ. There are 15 residues in the CDR3. The germline V and J ends were trimmed by 1 base and 7 bases, with 11 bases remaining between them.

This chain joins TRBV4-2 and TRBJ2-1; D gene uncertain. The CDR3 has 15 amino acids. The V and J ends lost 4 bases and 8 bases respectively, with 18 bases between them. CDR1 and CDR2 (germline): LGHNA, YNFKEQ. CDR3 amino acids: CASSPEKLSSDEQFF. As DNA, the CDR3 is TGTGCCAGCAGCCCCGAGAAGTTATCCAGCGATGAGCAGTTCTTC.

The chain is built from TRBV12-3 or TRBV12-4 and TRBJ2-1; D perhaps matches TRBD2 (6 bases). The CDR3 has 18 amino acids. Trimming cost V 4 bases and J 4 bases, with 23 bases left between them. The CDR3 reads CASSSISGRHGGYNEQFF. In nucleotides, the CDR3 is TGTGCCAGCAGTTCGATAAGCGGCCGCCATGGAGGGTACAATGAGCAGTTCTTC.

In its sample, this clonotype ranks as medium-sized. The genes are TRBV4-2 and TRBJ1-1; D unresolved. Trimming took off 1 base at V and 6 bases at J, with 9 bases between the two ends. Germline V gene data show CDR1 as LGHNA and CDR2 as YNFKEQ. There are 13 residues in the CDR3. CDR3 amino acids: CASSQVTVPEAFF. CDR3 nucleotides: TGTGCCAGCAGCCAAGTTACGGTCCCTGAAGCTTTCTTT.

This clonotype is medium-sized (0.01 to 0.1%) within its sample. The J gene is TRBJ2-5, the V gene TRBV4-2; D could derive from TRBD1 or TRBD2 (6 bases each). CDR1 LGHNA and CDR2 YNFKEQ come from the germline V gene. The CDR3 covers 15 residues. V was pared by 1 base and J by 5 bases, with 14 bases between. CDR3 protein: CASSQGTKQGETQYF. The CDR3 nucleotides are TGTGCCAGCAGCCAAGGGACTAAGCAGGGGGAGACCCAGTACTTC.

This clonotype was recorded a few times. The rearrangement joins TRBV26 to TRBJ2-1; the D call in the table, TRBD2, was not verified against the DNA. TRBV26 is a recognized pseudogene. There are 15 residues in the CDR3. CDR3 sequence (DNA): TGTGCCAGCAGTTCGATAAGCGGGAGGGTGAATGAGCAGTTCTTC. The encoded protein is CASSSISGRVNEQFF.

The chain carries TRBV29-1 and TRBJ1-1; D remains unclear. The CDR3 loop spans 11 amino acids. V was trimmed by 8 bases and J by 1 base, leaving 8 bases between them. Germline assignment: CDR1 SQVTM and CDR2 ANQGSEA. The DNA for the CDR3 is TGCAGCTTAGGAGAGAACACTGAAGCTTTCTTT. Residues: CSLGENTEAFF.

Within the sample, this clonotype is medium-sized. The rearrangement links TRBV14 to TRBJ1-1; maybe TRBD1 (5 bases). CDR3 size: 15 residues. V shed 1 base and J shed 0 bases, with 9 bases lying between them. Germline values: CDR1 SGHDN, CDR2 FVKESK. The CDR3 nucleotides read TGTGCCAGCAGCCAAGTCCAGGGTATGAACACTGAAGCTTTCTTT. This translates into CASSQVQGMNTEAFF.

This clonotype is categorized as medium-sized. V is TRBV4-2 and J is TRBJ1-1; D gene uncertain. The V and J ends lost 0 bases and 1 base respectively, with 18 bases between them. This CDR3 contains 18 residues. The V gene's germline CDR1 is LGHNA and CDR2 YNFKEQ. The DNA of the CDR3 is TGTGCCAGCAGCCAAGATTTAAGCCTCTGGGTCTCGAACACTGAAGCTTTCTTT. Translated, it gives CASSQDLSLWVSNTEAFF.

By proportion, this clonotype is medium-sized. The V gene is TRBV30, the J gene TRBJ2-1; TRBD1 aligns across 9 bases. The V segment lost 0 bases and the J segment 6 bases; nucleotides outside the gene matches: 6. The CDR3 extends over 15 amino acids. CDR1 is GTSNPN and CDR2 is SVGIG in the germline V gene (reference sequence). The CDR3 DNA reads as TGTGCCTGGAGTGTGATGGGGACAGGGCCCAATGAGCAGTTCTTC. Encoded protein: CAWSVMGTGPNEQFF.

This clonotype is labeled medium-sized. This sequence joins TRBV20-1 and TRBJ2-7; a possible D gene is TRBD2 (6 bases). V dropped 1 base and J dropped 0 bases, with 13 bases sitting between them. CDR1 and CDR2 (germline): DFQATT, SNEGSKA (reference sequence). The CDR3 is 15 residues long. The CDR3 DNA reads TGCAGTGCTAGAGGCGAGCTAGCGAGCTCCTACGAGCAGTACTTC. It yields the protein CSARGELASSYEQYF.

The gene calls are TRBV29-1 and TRBJ2-6; D could derive from TRBD1 or TRBD2 (5 bases each). CDR3 length: 15 amino acids. CDR1 is SQVTM and CDR2 is ANQGSEA in the germline V gene. V lost 1 base, J lost 0 bases, and 7 bases lay in between. The CDR3 bases are TGCAGCGTTGAAGTTGGGGGCTCTGGGGCCAACGTCCTGACTTTC. Translation gives CSVEVGGSGANVLTF.

The V and J genes are TRBV25-1 and TRBJ1-2; 7 bases are shared with TRBD1. V was pared by 5 bases and J by 3 bases, with 3 bases of the junction left unmatched. From germline, CDR1 is MGHDK and CDR2 SYGVNS. The CDR3 length is 13 residues. The CDR3 region is CASSIDRDYGYTF. The CDR3 DNA follows: TGTGCCAGCAGTATTGACAGGGACTATGGCTACACCTTC.

This clonotype appeared many times. This sequence joins TRBV29-1 and TRBJ1-1; D is undetermined. The CDR3 runs to 10 residues. Germline CDR1 and CDR2: SQVTM and ANQGSEA. Trimming pared 7 bases from V and 1 base from J, leaving 4 bases between. The CDR3: CSATNTEAFF. As DNA, the CDR3 is TGCAGCGCCACGAACACTGAAGCTTTCTTT.

Concerning this clonotype: A much more abundant neighbour one base away suggests this may be a read error. The J gene is TRBJ1-2, the V gene TRBV29-1; no reliable D call. Trimming left V 6 bases short and J 0 bases short, with 11 bases between. Germline V gene data show CDR1 as SQVTM and CDR2 as ANQGSEA. The CDR3 runs to 13 residues. This CDR3 reads CSVWTAANYGYTF. The CDR3 DNA reads TGCAGCGTCTGGACGGCAGCTAACTATGGCTACACCTTC.

The J gene is TRBJ1-6, the V gene TRBV19, with unresolved D. CDR1 is LNHDA and CDR2 is SQIVND in the germline V gene (reference sequence). The ends were cut back, 5 bases at V and 0 bases at J, with 11 bases in the middle. This CDR3 comprises 16 residues. The CDR3: CASSSQTISYNSPLHF. In nucleotides, the CDR3 is TGTGCCAGTAGTTCGCAAACCATCTCCTATAATTCACCCCTCCACTTT.

In its sample, this clonotype was seen many times. The rearrangement uses TRBV20-1 and TRBJ1-5, with 9 bases lining up with TRBD1. The length of the CDR3 is 15 residues. The V and J ends lost 5 bases and 3 bases, in that order; junction bases with no gene match: 8. Germline V gene sequence: CDR1 DFQATT, CDR2 SNEGSKA (reference sequence). The CDR3 nucleotides are TGCAGTGCTCACCTCGGGACAGGGAACAATCAGCCCCAGCATTTT. Protein: CSAHLGTGNNQPQHF.

In the case of this clonotype: The CDR3 carries no conserved terminal phenylalanine or tryptophan, so it likely arises from a read error. The limits of the CDR3 on the DNA are not certain, so only TCRdb's listed CDR3 is given. The rearrangement links TRBV14 to TRBJ1-1; TRBD1, the table's D call, lacks a check against the DNA. Germline CDR1 and CDR2: SGHDN and FVKESK. The CDR3 is 24 amino acids long, termini counted. CDR3 residues: CAWDPSTADVEAAVFRMGTGHCQS.

Judged by abundance, this clonotype is medium-sized (0.01 to 0.1%). The J gene is TRBJ1-5, the V gene TRBV4-2; the D gene is possibly TRBD1 (5 bases). The V gene lost 4 bases and the J gene lost 2 bases, with 15 bases spanning the gap. This CDR3 spans 16 amino acids. Germline CDR1 is LGHNA and CDR2 is YNFKEQ. CDR3 sequence (DNA): TGTGCCAGCAGCCCGGGGGAGGGGATGGGCAATCAGCCCCAGCATTTT. Protein sequence: CASSPGEGMGNQPQHF.

This clonotype was seen many times. The J gene is TRBJ2-7, the V gene TRBV7-6; D uncertain. Looked up from germline, CDR1 is SGHVS and CDR2 is FNYEAQ. V lost 3 bases and J 6 bases, leaving 12 bases between the germline ends. The CDR3 is 13 residues long. DNA for the CDR3: TGTGCCAGCAGCTTTGGTGACCCTTCCGAGCAGTACTTC. Translated: CASSFGDPSEQYF. Based on the CDR3 plus reference TRBV7-6 and TRBJ2-7, the full variable domain is GAGVSQSPRYKVTKRGQDVALRCDPISGHVSLYWYRQALGQGPEFLTYFNYEAQQDKSGLPNDRFSAERPEGSISTLTIQRTEQRDSAMYRCASSFGDPSEQYFGPGTRLTVT.

In its sample, this clonotype is medium-sized. The V and J genes are TRBV29-1 and TRBJ2-2, with a possible D match to TRBD1 (5 bases). Trimming cost V 4 bases and J 3 bases, with 12 bases left between them. The CDR3 has 14 residues. Germline V gene sequence: CDR1 SQVTM, CDR2 ANQGSEA. The CDR3 nucleotides are TGCAGCGTTGGCACAGGTTTTGACACCGGGGAGCTGTTTTTT. Translating gives CSVGTGFDTGELFF.

The rearrangement uses TRBV30 and TRBJ1-1; weak D call: TRBD1 (5 bases). This CDR3 is built from 14 residues. The germline CDR1 and CDR2 sequences are GTSNPN and SVGIG (reference sequence). Trimming shortened V by 0 bases and J by 4 bases, and 12 bases separated the two germline ends. The CDR3 sequence is CAWSVGVGPTEAFF. The CDR3 DNA reads as TGTGCCTGGAGTGTAGGTGTGGGGCCCACTGAAGCTTTCTTT. The full variable domain, in which reference TRBV30 and TRBJ1-1 provide the parts outside the CDR3, is SQTIHQWPATLVQPVGSPLSLECTVEGTSNPNLYWYRQAAGRGLQLLFYSVGIGQISSEVPQNLSASRPQDRQFILSSKKLLLSDSGFYLCAWSVGVGPTEAFFGQGTRLTVV.

Within the sample, this clonotype is medium-sized. The genes are TRBV14 and TRBJ1-1; D gene ambiguous. This CDR3 is 15 amino acids long. The V gene's germline CDR1 is SGHDN and CDR2 FVKESK. V was clipped by 0 bases and J by 5 bases, with 13 bases between them. The CDR3 is CASSQDLSGRTEAFF. The CDR3, as DNA: TGTGCCAGCAGCCAAGATCTAAGTGGGCGAACTGAAGCTTTCTTT.

CDR3: CASSQLMGTGHSNQPQHF. CDR3 bases: TGTGCCAGCAGCCAACTAATGGGGACCGGCCATAGCAATCAGCCCCAGCATTTT. The genes are TRBV4-2 and TRBJ1-5; D possibly corresponds to TRBD1 (5 bases). The germline V gene has CDR1 LGHNA and CDR2 YNFKEQ. With 2 bases removed from V and 0 bases from J, the gap between germline ends came to 17 bases. The CDR3 is 18 residues long.